This T cell receptor (beta chain) was retrieved from a study of cytomegalovirus exposure and HLA in healthy donors. On this clone itself: Antigen: not known.

With 5 bases removed from V and 3 bases from J, the gap between germline ends came to 17 bases. Germline CDR1 reads SEHNR; CDR2 reads FQNEAQ (reference sequence). This CDR3 comprises 15 residues. The study, taken as a whole, reports: Roughly uniform sequencing depth across donors was assumed, possibly incorrectly. Upon later analysis, HLA-associated TCR beta chains proved more clonally expanded than other, equally common chains. V segments that were indistinguishable, TRBV6-2 and TRBV6-3 among them, were omitted from analysis.

Both 60 Vbeta primers and 13 Jbeta primers went into the PCR. The protocol was immunoSEQ multiplex PCR, while the TCRdb copy is restricted to in-frame clones and leaves out a portion. The sample consists of about 130,000 clones, approximately 87% of them appearing once. What was sequenced was PBMCs. J is TRBJ2-7 and V is TRBV7-9; TRBD1 is a possible D gene (6 bases). The receptor was isolated from a young woman in good health and CMV-seronegative. CDR3 in amino acids: CASSPNGGTYYEQYF. As DNA, the CDR3 is TGTGCCAGCAGCCCTAATGGGGGCACCTACTACGAGCAGTACTTC.